This passage covers 14 T cell receptor beta chains from one sample sequenced in a study of T cell responses to AZD1222 COVID-19 vaccine. TCRdb's copy holds only in-frame clones and misses some; the assay was immunoSEQ multiplex PCR. This sample has about 120,000 clones, with about 88% found just once. This sample comprised peripheral blood, obtained 28 days after the second AZD1222 dose. Receptors originate from an adult who received the AZD1222 COVID-19 vaccine.

The chain is built from TRBV7-6 and TRBJ1-6; 9 bases are shared with TRBD1. In germline, CDR1 is SGHVS, CDR2 FNYEAQ. This CDR3 has 15 residues. Trimming took 3 bases from V and 6 from J; bases not matched to a gene: 3. CDR3 bases: TGTGCCAGCAGCTTCACGGGACAGGGTAATTCACCCCTCCACTTT. Translating it yields CASSFTGQGNSPLHF.

This chain links TRBV11-3 with TRBJ2-1; possible D gene TRBD1, 5 bases. The CDR3 contains 15 residues. Germline values: CDR1 SGHNT, CDR2 YENEEA. V was cut by 2 bases and J by 6 bases, with 14 bases left in between. In nucleotides, the CDR3 is TGTGCCAGCAGCTTAAGAAAGGGGTATGCCAATGAGCAGTTCTTC. It translates to CASSLRKGYANEQFF.

This clone was seen a single time. The chain is built from TRBV28 and TRBJ2-3; D is ambiguous. The CDR3 runs to 18 residues. CDR1 is MDHEN and CDR2 is SYDVKM in the germline V gene. V lost 6 bases and J 11 bases, leaving 33 bases between the germline ends. The chain's CDR3 is CASRRTLFGDFSMTEQYF. CDR3 sequence (DNA): TGTGCCAGCAGGAGGACCCTCTTCGGCGACTTTAGTATGACGGAGCAGTATTTT.

The chain links TRBV7-2 to TRBJ1-6, with 9 positions matching TRBD1. The germline V gene encodes CDR1 SGHTA and CDR2 FQGNSA. After removal of 5 bases from V and 7 bases from J, the junction contained 9 bases not matched to a gene. CDR3 length equals 16 residues. The CDR3 region is CASSTGDRAGNSPLHF. CDR3 DNA sequence: TGTGCCAGCAGCACTGGGGACAGGGCTGGAAATTCACCCCTCCACTTT.

The V gene is TRBV7-2, the J gene TRBJ2-2; D uncertain. From germline, CDR1 is SGHTA and CDR2 FQGNSA. V dropped 1 base and J dropped 3 bases, with 18 bases sitting between them. This CDR3 is 18 amino acids long. The CDR3 protein is CASSLGMSRRWDTGELFF. The DNA of the CDR3 is TGTGCCAGCAGCTTAGGTATGAGTCGGCGGTGGGACACCGGGGAGCTGTTTTTT.

The chain is built from TRBV5-4 and TRBJ2-1; D could derive from TRBD1 or TRBD2 (6 bases each). This CDR3 contains 13 residues. Germline CDR1 reads SGHNT; CDR2 reads YYREEE (reference sequence). V was pared by 1 base and J by 7 bases, with 9 bases between. DNA of the CDR3: TGTGCCAGCAGCTTGACGGGGGCGAATGAGCAGTTCTTC. Its protein is CASSLTGANEQFF. Combining the CDR3 with reference TRBV5-4 and TRBJ2-1 gives the whole variable domain ETGVTQSPTHLIKTRGQQVTLRCSSQSGHNTVSWYQQALGQGPQFIFQYYREEENGRGNFPPRFSGLQFPNYSSELNVNALELDDSALYLCASSLTGANEQFFGPGTRLTVL.

The chain uses TRBV7-2 and TRBJ1-2; tentative D call: TRBD1 (6 bases). CDR1 SGHTA and CDR2 FQGNSA come from the germline V gene. V lost 1 base to trimming and J lost 9 bases, with 21 bases between them. There are 16 residues in the CDR3. CDR3 DNA sequence: TGTGCCAGCAGCTTAGGGGATGGGGTACAGGGTCGTCGCTACACCTTC. Its translation is CASSLGDGVQGRRYTF. Based on the CDR3 plus reference TRBV7-2 and TRBJ1-2, the full variable domain is GAGVSQSPSNKVTEKGKDVELRCDPISGHTALYWYRQSLGQGLEFLIYFQGNSAPDKSGLPSDRFSAERTGGSVSTLTIQRTQQEDSAVYLCASSLGDGVQGRRYTFGSGTRLTVV.

CDR3 bases: TGTGCCAGTACCCTATCTGTCGGTAACAACTACGAGCAGTACTTC. Its protein is CASTLSVGNNYEQYF. The chain links TRBV19 to TRBJ2-7; no clear D. V was cut by 7 bases and J by 3 bases, with 19 bases left in between. The CDR3 spans 15 residues. Germline loops: CDR1 LNHDA, CDR2 SQIVND (reference sequence).

The chain carries TRBV29-1 and TRBJ2-1, with 7 bases matching TRBD1. Trimming at V came to 4 bases and at J to 7 bases, leaving 7 bases not matched to a gene. CDR3 length equals 13 residues. Germline V gene data show CDR1 as SQVTM and CDR2 as ANQGSEA. The chain's CDR3 is CSVARGRGNEQFF. CDR3 sequence (DNA): TGCAGCGTTGCGAGGGGCAGGGGGAATGAGCAGTTCTTC.

The genes are TRBV4-1 and TRBJ2-3; D possibly corresponds to TRBD2 (6 bases). V was trimmed by 0 bases and J by 1 base, leaving 8 bases between them. Germline V lookup: CDR1 MGHRA, CDR2 YSYEKL. This CDR3 region has 15 residues. The chain's CDR3 is CASSQEGTRTDTQYF. The DNA for the CDR3 is TGCGCCAGCAGCCAAGAGGGGACTCGCACAGATACGCAGTATTTT.

The genes are TRBV6-1 and TRBJ2-1; 7 nucleotides match TRBD2. Germline trimming cut 4 bases from V and 4 bases from J; bases unmatched to any gene: 13. Germline V gene sequence: CDR1 MNHNS, CDR2 SASEGT. The CDR3 extends over 17 amino acids. CDR3 residues: CASSVSRGRGVYNEQFF. The CDR3 coding sequence is TGTGCCAGCAGTGTTTCAAGGGGCCGGGGGGTTTACAATGAGCAGTTCTTC.

This chain uses TRBV18 with TRBJ2-3; 9 nucleotides line up with TRBD2. The CDR3 is 16 amino acids. Germline V gene lookup returns CDR1 KGHSH and CDR2 LQKENI. Trimming took 0 bases from V and 3 from J; bases not matched to a gene: 4. The CDR3 here is CASSPPGLATTDTQYF. The CDR3 DNA is TGTGCCAGCTCACCACCAGGACTAGCGACTACAGATACGCAGTATTTT.

This clone was seen only a few times. The chain combines TRBV6-5 with TRBJ2-7; maybe TRBD1 (6 bases). Germline CDR1 reads MNHEY; CDR2 reads SVGAGI. The CDR3 contains 14 residues. V lost 2 bases to trimming and J lost 5 bases, with 13 bases between them. The CDR3 sequence: CASSYRLDSHEQYF. CDR3 nucleotide sequence: TGTGCCAGCAGTTACCGGCTGGACAGCCACGAGCAGTACTTC.

The chain employs TRBV18 and TRBJ2-3; TRBD1 matches at 10 bases. The CDR3 extends over 14 amino acids. V dropped 7 bases and J dropped 4; count of bases not matched to a gene: 5. Germline V lookup: CDR1 KGHSH, CDR2 LQKENI. The CDR3 is CASLGQGNADTQYF. CDR3 nucleotide sequence: TGTGCCAGCTTGGGACAGGGGAACGCAGATACGCAGTATTTT. The variable domain in full, completed from reference TRBV18 and TRBJ2-3, reads NAGVMQNPRHLVRRRGQEARLRCSPMKGHSHVYWYRQLPEEGLKFMVYLQKENIIDESGMPKERFSAEFPKEGPSILRIQQVVRGDSAAYFCASLGQGNADTQYFGPGTRLTVL.